The clone carrying this T cell receptor (beta chain) was observed a few times. Its specificity is unknown. TRBV12-4/TRBJ1-2 clonotypes were amplified with adaptor-ligated barcode primers. TCRdb reprocessed the multiplex PCR reads with MiXCR, giving one entry per CDR3 protein. The sample consists of about 860 distinct CDR3 sequences, roughly an eighth of them appearing once. Treg sorting used a CD4+CD25+CD127-/low gate. This CDR3 is 12 amino acids long. V gave up 5 bases and J gave up 4 bases, with 8 bases separating them. Study conclusions and caveats: Tumor Tregs overlapped most with tumor, then blood, naive CD4+ cells. The TCR gene usage of tumor memory CD4+ T cells clustered together with blood and lymph node memory CD4+ cells and with lymph node naive CD4+ cells. Roughly 13% of tumor Treg sequences matched naive CD4+ cells.

The chain is built from TRBV12-3 or TRBV12-4 and TRBJ1-2; D remains ambiguous. The sample was Tregs sorted from blood. This sequence was found in a female donor with breast cancer. This CDR3 reads CASSLDLYGYTF. DNA for the CDR3: TGTGCCAGCAGTCTCGACCTCTATGGCTACACCTTC.